The entry that follows covers one T cell receptor beta chain sequence. Its antigen is undetermined. The entry originates in a study of cytomegalovirus exposure and HLA in healthy donors. CDR3 length equals 18 residues. Germline-derived CDR1 and CDR2 are LNHDA and SQIVND (reference sequence). Trimming cost V 6 bases and J 2 bases; bases outside gene matches: 11. With 60 Vbeta and 13 Jbeta primers, the PCR was carried out. The method was immunoSEQ multiplex PCR; TCRdb's version includes in-frame clones alone and lacks a portion of them. The sample lists fewer than 250,000 clones, over 60% occurring once. Study-wide results and limits: Later on, analysis showed that most CMV-associated TCR beta chains appeared to be HLA-restricted. A later analysis linked a missense DCLRE1C variant to TCR beta V- and J-gene trimming. A later analysis linked about 17,000 TCR beta sequences to HLA alleles at 0.05 false discovery rate. In vitro experiments confirmed that a few CMV-associated chains were specific for CMV antigens.

V and J are TRBV19 and TRBJ2-2; 11 positions match TRBD2. This receptor was taken from a man aged 25-45 years in good health and CMV-seropositive. Material for sequencing was PBMCs. The CDR3 DNA reads TGTGCCAGTAGGTCTAGCGGGGGGTCAAGGATTAACACCGGGGAGCTGTTTTTT. Translation gives CASRSSGGSRINTGELFF.